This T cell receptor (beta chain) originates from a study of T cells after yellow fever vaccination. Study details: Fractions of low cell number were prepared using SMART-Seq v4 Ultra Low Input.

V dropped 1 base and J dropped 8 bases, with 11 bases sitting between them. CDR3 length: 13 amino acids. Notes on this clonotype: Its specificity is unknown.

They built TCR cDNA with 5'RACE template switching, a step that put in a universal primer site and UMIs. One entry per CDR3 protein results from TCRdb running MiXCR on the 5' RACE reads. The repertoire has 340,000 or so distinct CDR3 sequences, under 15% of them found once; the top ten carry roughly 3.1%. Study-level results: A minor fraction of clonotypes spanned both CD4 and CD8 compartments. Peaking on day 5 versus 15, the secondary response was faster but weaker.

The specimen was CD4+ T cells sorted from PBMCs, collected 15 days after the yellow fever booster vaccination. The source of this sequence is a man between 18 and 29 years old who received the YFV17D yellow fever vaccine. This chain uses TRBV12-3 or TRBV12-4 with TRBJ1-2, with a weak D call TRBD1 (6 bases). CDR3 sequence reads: CASSLDRVRGYTF. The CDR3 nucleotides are TGTGCCAGCAGTTTAGACAGGGTGAGAGGCTACACCTTC.